Detailed here is one T cell receptor (beta chain). Germline CDR1 is SGHRS and CDR2 is YFSETQ. V shed 3 bases and J 1 base; nucleotides not matched to a gene: 5. There are 15 residues in the CDR3. The sample originates from a study of T cell repertoires in ileal Crohn's disease. Repertoires were generated with immunoSEQ multiplex PCR, while TCRdb's copy carries only in-frame clones and drops some. The sample consists of a few thousand clones, about 95% of them appearing once. Sequencing was done on a sample of ileal tissue. The receptor's source is an adult with Crohn's disease. The chain employs TRBV5-1 and TRBJ1-1; TRBD1 aligns across 8 bases. CDR3: CASSSRQGTNTEAFF. In DNA, the CDR3 is TGCGCCAGCAGCTCTAGACAGGGGACGAACACTGAAGCTTTCTTT.